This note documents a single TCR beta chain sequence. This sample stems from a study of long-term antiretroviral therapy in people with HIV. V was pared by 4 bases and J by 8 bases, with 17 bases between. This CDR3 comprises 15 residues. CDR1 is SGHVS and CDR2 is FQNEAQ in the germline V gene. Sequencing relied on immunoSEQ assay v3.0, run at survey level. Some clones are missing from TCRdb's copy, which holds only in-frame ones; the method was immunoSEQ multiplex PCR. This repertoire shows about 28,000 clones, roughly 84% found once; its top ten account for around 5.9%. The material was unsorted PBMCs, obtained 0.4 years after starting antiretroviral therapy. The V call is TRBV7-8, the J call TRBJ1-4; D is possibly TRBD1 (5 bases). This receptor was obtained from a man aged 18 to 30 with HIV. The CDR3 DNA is TGTGCCAGCAGCTCTTGGGGGGGGGTCTACGAAAAACTGTTTTTT. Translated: CASSSWGGVYEKLFF.